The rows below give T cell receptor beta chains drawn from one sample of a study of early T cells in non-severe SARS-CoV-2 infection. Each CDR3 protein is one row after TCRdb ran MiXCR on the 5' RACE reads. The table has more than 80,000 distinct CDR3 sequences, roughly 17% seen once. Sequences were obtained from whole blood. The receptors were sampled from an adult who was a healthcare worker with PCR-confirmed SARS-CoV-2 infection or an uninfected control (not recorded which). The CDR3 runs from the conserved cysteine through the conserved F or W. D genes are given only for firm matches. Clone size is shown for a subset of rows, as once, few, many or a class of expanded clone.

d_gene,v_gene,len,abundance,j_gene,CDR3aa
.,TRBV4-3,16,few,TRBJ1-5,CASSQHLGKARQPQHF
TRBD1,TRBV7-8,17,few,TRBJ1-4,CASNPGQGGVGNEKLFF
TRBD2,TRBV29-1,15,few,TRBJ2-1,CSVEASSGLDNEQFF
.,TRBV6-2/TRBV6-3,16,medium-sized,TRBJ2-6,CASSPQGDSGANVLTF
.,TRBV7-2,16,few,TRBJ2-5,CASSSVTRTQPGTQYF
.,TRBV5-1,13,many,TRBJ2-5,CASSLWDAETQYF
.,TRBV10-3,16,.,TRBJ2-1,CAISEPDSPPYNEQFF
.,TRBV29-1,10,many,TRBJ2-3,CSVQRDTQYF
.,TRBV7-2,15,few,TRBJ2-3,CASSLVGSFTDTQYF
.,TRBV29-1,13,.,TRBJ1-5,CSVRGGGNQPQHF
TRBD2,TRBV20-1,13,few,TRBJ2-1,CSARLAGVGEQFF
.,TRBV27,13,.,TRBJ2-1,CASSTRHYNEQFF
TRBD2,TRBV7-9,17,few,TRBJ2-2,CASRGLAGRLNTGELFF
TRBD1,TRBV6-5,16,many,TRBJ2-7,CASSYSSGQGSYEQYF
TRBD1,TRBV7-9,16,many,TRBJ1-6,CASSYDRDRGRSPLHF
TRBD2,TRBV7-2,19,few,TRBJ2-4,CASSFSGAGAGVTKNIQYF
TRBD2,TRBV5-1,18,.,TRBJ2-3,CASSLALLAGGSTDTQYF
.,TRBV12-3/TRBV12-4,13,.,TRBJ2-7,CASSPAGRGEQYF
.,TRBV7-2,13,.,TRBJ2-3,CASSLLGADTQYF
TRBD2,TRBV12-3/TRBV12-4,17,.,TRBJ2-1,CASSGTSGLASYNEQFF
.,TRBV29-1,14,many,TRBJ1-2,CSVVGASSNYGYTF
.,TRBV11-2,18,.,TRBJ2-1,CASSLEGRGGSSHNEQFF
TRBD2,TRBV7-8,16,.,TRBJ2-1,CASLDGKRGVRNEQFF
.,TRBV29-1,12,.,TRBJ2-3,CAYWGAADTQYF
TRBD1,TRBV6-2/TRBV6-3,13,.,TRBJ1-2,CASSRDSGNGYTF
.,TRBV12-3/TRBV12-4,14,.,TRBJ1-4,CASSRGTRLEKLFF
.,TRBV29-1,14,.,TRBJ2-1,CSVVQAADYNEQFF